The 21 T cell receptor beta chains presented below share a single source sample, sequenced in a study of T cells expressing NK-cell markers. After re-calling the 5' RACE reads, TCRdb lists one entry per CDR3 protein, DNA absent. The table for this sample gives a few hundred thousand distinct CDR3 sequences. Sequenced material: blood T cells: a sorted CD56 or NKG2C T cell subset, CD4+ or CD8+ T cells, or bulk PBMC T cells (not recorded which). These receptors were obtained from a man aged 18-75 years in good health.

The chain employs TRBV7-2 and TRBJ2-7; TCRdb's assignment of TRBD1 cannot be checked, as there is no DNA. The CDR3 length is 13 residues. Germline V gene sequence: CDR1 SGHTA, CDR2 FQGNSA. This CDR3 is CATAGQGYYEQYF.

V is TRBV12-3 or TRBV12-4 and J is TRBJ2-1; TCRdb lists TRBD2, though no DNA is available to test this call. This CDR3 spans 17 amino acids. The CDR3 sequence: CASSSPPLASPYNEQFF.

This sequence joins TRBV10-3 and TRBJ2-7. Looked up from germline, CDR1 is ENHRY and CDR2 is SYGVKD. The CDR3 contains 14 residues. The CDR3 loop reads CAISDYQTKDEQYF.

The chain combines TRBV28 with TRBJ2-3; TCRdb's D gene call, TRBD1, goes unchecked for lack of DNA. This CDR3 is 14 amino acids long. The germline gives CDR1 MDHEN, CDR2 SYDVKM. This CDR3 is CASSPAGVTDTQYF.

The V gene is TRBV11-2, the J gene TRBJ2-7. The CDR3 covers 14 residues. Germline CDR1 SGHAT, CDR2 FQNNGV. The CDR3 sequence is CASSLNRGSYEQYF.

V usage is TRBV28 and J usage is TRBJ2-5; no DNA is available, so the TRBD1 call from TCRdb remains unchecked. This CDR3 contains 13 residues. CDR1 MDHEN and CDR2 SYDVKM come from the germline V gene. CDR3 region: CASSLRYPGTQYF.

The chain combines TRBV7-2 with TRBJ2-3; the D gene TCRdb calls, TRBD1, cannot be checked with no DNA. This CDR3 is built from 15 residues. Germline values: CDR1 SGHTA, CDR2 FQGNSA. CDR3 sequence reads: CASSAPAPSTDTQYF. The full variable domain, with the rest looked up from reference TRBV7-2 and TRBJ2-3, is GAGVSQSPSNKVTEKGKDVELRCDPISGHTALYWYRQSLGQGLEFLIYFQGNSAPDKSGLPSDRFSAERTGGSVSTLTIQRTQQEDSAVYLCASSAPAPSTDTQYFGPGTRLTVL.

The rearrangement joins TRBV7-9 to TRBJ2-3. There are 14 residues in the CDR3. Germline values: CDR1 SEHNR, CDR2 FQNEAQ (reference sequence). The CDR3 loop is CASSLGSSGDTQYF.

The rearrangement links TRBV5-1 to TRBJ2-5. The CDR3 is made up of 11 amino acids. Germline CDR1 reads SGHRS; CDR2 reads YFSETQ. The CDR3 sequence: CASSRQETQYF. Combining the CDR3 with reference TRBV5-1 and TRBJ2-5 gives the whole variable domain KAGVTQTPRYLIKTRGQQVTLSCSPISGHRSVSWYQQTPGQGLQFLFEYFSETQRNKGNFPGRFSGRQFSNSRSEMNVSTLELGDSALYLCASSRQETQYFGPGTRLLVL.

The chain joins TRBV12-3 or TRBV12-4 to TRBJ1-1. The CDR3 has 16 amino acids. CDR3 in amino acids: CASSLYQSRMNTEAFF.

The chain recombines TRBV6-2 or TRBV6-3 with TRBJ2-7. The CDR3 contains 11 residues. The germline V gene has CDR1 MNHEY and CDR2 SVGEGT. The CDR3 reads CASSYNRASYF.

The chain has TRBV6-5 and TRBJ1-2; no DNA is available, so the TRBD1 call from TCRdb remains unchecked. The length of the CDR3 is 14 residues. The V gene's germline CDR1 is MNHEY and CDR2 SVGAGI. The CDR3 here is CASSTGQGGYGYTF.

This chain uses TRBV2 with TRBJ1-2; there is no DNA to check the TCRdb D call of TRBD1. The germline gives CDR1 SNHLY, CDR2 FYNNEI. The CDR3 totals 16 residues. CDR3: CASPGTEYNPYYGYTF.

This chain links TRBV7-2 with TRBJ2-5; without DNA, the TCRdb call of TRBD1 cannot be checked. The CDR3 contains 16 residues. Per the germline V gene, CDR1 is SGHTA and CDR2 is FQGNSA. This chain's CDR3 is CASSLKGGGLGETQYF.

The chain recombines TRBV7-2 with TRBJ1-4; as DNA is missing, the TRBD1 call by TCRdb cannot be tested. The CDR3 totals 14 residues. Germline V gene lookup returns CDR1 SGHTA and CDR2 FQGNSA. Here the CDR3 reads CASSLVPENEKLFF.

The gene calls are TRBV7-2 and TRBJ2-1; with no DNA, the TCRdb D assignment of TRBD2 cannot be verified. The CDR3 consists of 14 residues. In germline, CDR1 is SGHTA, CDR2 FQGNSA. This CDR3 reads CASSRGVAYNEQFF.

The V gene is TRBV25-1, the J gene TRBJ2-1; the TCRdb D gene call, TRBD1, has no DNA to confirm it. The CDR3 is 16 residues long. The V gene's germline CDR1 is MGHDK and CDR2 SYGVNS. This CDR3 is CASSVTQAGKGNEQFF.

This sequence joins TRBV18 and TRBJ2-7; TCRdb reports TRBD1, a call that lacks DNA to check it against. Germline V lookup: CDR1 KGHSH, CDR2 LQKENI. The CDR3 is 15 amino acids. The CDR3 here is CASSPTTTGIGEQYF.

V is TRBV11-3 and J is TRBJ2-1. The CDR3 totals 14 residues. Per the germline V gene, CDR1 is SGHNT and CDR2 is YENEEA. The CDR3 region is CASRRGATYNEQFF.

The CDR3 loop is CASGGQTVVGSPLHF. V is TRBV11-2 and J is TRBJ1-6; TCRdb reports TRBD1, a call that lacks DNA to check it against. The V gene's germline CDR1 is SGHAT and CDR2 FQNNGV. There are 15 residues in the CDR3.

This chain connects TRBV3-1 to TRBJ1-6; TCRdb selects TRBD1, and the lack of DNA leaves this call unchecked. CDR1 is LGHDT and CDR2 is YNNKEL in the germline V gene (reference sequence). This CDR3 contains 14 residues. The CDR3 sequence: CASSRRDSNSPLHF.